This TCR beta chain appears in the sequencing data of a study of blood T cell repertoires in COVID-19. Per the original data handling: Estimates of nucleated cell counts were drawn from the amplification of reference gene primers. Sequenced by immunoSEQ multiplex PCR; TCRdb stores in-frame clones only, minus some. The D gene and trimming were derived from the DNA, and the V and J assignments and clone size from that table. The profile shows fewer than 250,000 clones, roughly 88% of them singletons. The CDR3 has 15 residues. Per germline, CDR1 SGHTA and CDR2 FQGTGA. The germline V and J ends were trimmed by 2 bases and 2 bases, with 7 bases remaining between them. Participant-given clinical history determined each cohort assignment.

The sequence was obtained from a woman aged 25 to 45 who had been exposed to COVID-19. Sequenced sample: PBMCs or T cells enriched from blood (not recorded which). The chain couples TRBV7-3 to TRBJ2-6; D possibly corresponds to TRBD2 (6 bases). The CDR3 reads CASSLRGAGANVLTF. CDR3 nucleotide sequence: TGTGCCAGCAGCTTACGCGGGGCTGGGGCCAACGTCCTGACTTTC.